The clone carrying this T cell receptor (beta chain) was found once. The source of the sample is a study of shared clonotypes between healthy human individuals. Clones were read by immunoSEQ multiplex PCR, and TCRdb kept only the in-frame ones, dropping some. Here the sample spans some 2 million clones, approximately 95% being singletons. Naive CD8 cells comprised CD45RO-negative, CCR7-positively selected cells, excluding terminally differentiated effector memory CD45RA+ cells. The CDR3 runs to 17 residues. The TCR was taken from a man aged 18 to 30 in good health. Sample: naive CD8+ T cells sorted from blood. The chain links TRBV12-1 to TRBJ1-2; the table calls TRBD1, which could not be checked here. TRBV12-1 is labeled a pseudogene. CDR3 DNA: TGTGCCAGCAGCTTTGGTAGTACAGGGGTAGAAAACTATGGCTACACCTTC. Its protein product is CASSFGSTGVENYGYTF.